These 13 T cell receptor beta chains came from one sample sequenced in a study of T cells in Graves' hyperthyroidism and ophthalmopathy. Amplified regions were TCR beta CDR3 sequences from RNA transcripts. HTBI primers were the set used in a first-round RT-PCR of the TCR CDR3. TCRdb re-derived calls from the multiplex PCR reads in MiXCR, one entry per CDR3 protein. The data hold a few hundred thousand distinct CDR3 sequences, with under 15% observed a single time. Sequencing was carried out using blood. All receptors come from a woman younger than 45 with Graves' hyperthyroidism.

This clonotype was seen only a few times. The chain couples TRBV4-1 to TRBJ2-7; D unresolved. With 9 bases removed from V and 3 bases from J, the gap between germline ends came to 21 bases. The CDR3 extends over 15 amino acids. Per germline, CDR1 MGHRA and CDR2 YSYEKL. The CDR3 DNA follows: TGCGCCAGTACCTTGGCGGCGAGTGAAAGCTACGAGCAGTACTTC. Translated, it gives CASTLAASESYEQYF.

At least ten counts were recorded for this clonotype. The rearrangement uses TRBV12-3 or TRBV12-4 and TRBJ2-2; 14 nucleotides align to TRBD2. This CDR3 is built from 17 residues. Trimming removed 6 bases from V and 4 bases from J; junction bases left unmatched: 7. CDR3 nucleotides: TGTGCCAGCAGCTACCCGGGACTAGCGGGAGTCACCGGGGAGCTGTTTTTT. Its translation: CASSYPGLAGVTGELFF.

Many counts were recorded for this clonotype. This chain connects TRBV27 to TRBJ2-7, with D perhaps matching TRBD2 (5 bases). This CDR3 contains 15 residues. Germline CDR1 and CDR2: MNHEY and SMNVEV (reference sequence). The V gene lost 0 bases and the J gene lost 4 bases, with 13 bases spanning the gap. The CDR3 nucleotides are TGTGCCAGCAGTTTATCGAGGACTCCCCTATACGAGCAGTACTTC. Translating gives CASSLSRTPLYEQYF.

This clonotype has ten or more counts. The V gene is TRBV2, the J gene TRBJ2-1, with a weak D call TRBD2 (6 bases). From germline, CDR1 is SNHLY and CDR2 FYNNEI. The CDR3 consists of 14 residues. Between the trimmed V and J ends, which lost 8 bases and 0 bases, there was a span of 11 bases. The CDR3 coding sequence is TGTGCCAGCGGGAGGCAGAGCTCCTACAATGAGCAGTTCTTC. It yields the protein CASGRQSSYNEQFF. Supplemented by reference TRBV2 and TRBJ2-1, the full variable domain reads EPEVTQTPSHQVTQMGQEVILRCVPISNHLYFYWYRQILGQKVEFLVSFYNNEISEKSEIFDDQFSVERPDGSNFTLKIRSTKLEDSAMYFCASGRQSSYNEQFFGPGTRLTVL.

This clonotype appeared many times. The chain uses TRBV6-2 or TRBV6-3 and TRBJ1-5; D is ambiguous. This CDR3 contains 14 residues. V dropped 0 bases and J dropped 2 bases, with 5 bases sitting between them. CDR1 MNHEY and CDR2 SVGEGT come from the germline V gene. CDR3 region: CASSYSGRNQPQHF. In DNA form, the CDR3 reads TGTGCCAGCAGTTACTCTGGCCGCAATCAGCCCCAGCATTTT.

This clonotype has a handful of counts. J is TRBJ1-5 and V is TRBV6-1; 8 bases align to TRBD1. Trimming at V came to 5 bases and at J to 5 bases, leaving 5 bases not matched to a gene. The CDR3 covers 14 residues. The V gene's germline CDR1 is MNHNS and CDR2 SASEGT. The CDR3: CASSYSGGDQPQHF. The CDR3 bases are TGTGCCAGCAGTTATTCAGGGGGCGATCAGCCCCAGCATTTT.

This clonotype was picked up many times. The chain links TRBV27 to TRBJ2-7; weak D call: TRBD1 (7 bases). V lost 9 bases, J lost 6 bases, and 18 bases lay in between. The germline V gene encodes CDR1 MNHEY and CDR2 SMNVEV (reference sequence). The CDR3 extends over 13 amino acids. The CDR3 loop reads CASGGTAAIEQYF. In DNA, the CDR3 is TGTGCCAGTGGGGGGACAGCTGCTATCGAGCAGTACTTC.

The rearrangement uses TRBV7-9 and TRBJ1-1; no definite D call. The V gene's germline CDR1 is SEHNR and CDR2 FQNEAQ (reference sequence). The CDR3 covers 13 residues. Trimming removed 5 bases from V and 3 bases from J, with 10 bases in between. CDR3 in amino acids: CASSPNKDTEAFF. CDR3 sequence (DNA): TGTGCCAGCAGCCCGAATAAAGACACTGAAGCTTTCTTT.

The rearrangement joins TRBV27 to TRBJ1-5, with D uncertain. The CDR3 is made up of 14 amino acids. V was pared by 5 bases and J by 0 bases, with 8 bases between. Germline loops: CDR1 MNHEY, CDR2 SMNVEV (reference sequence). The CDR3 reads CASSQGFSNQPQHF. The CDR3 bases are TGTGCCAGCAGTCAAGGGTTTAGCAATCAGCCCCAGCATTTT.

This clonotype was counted ten times or more. The gene calls are TRBV20-1 and TRBJ2-3; TRBD2 aligns across 8 bases. Germline assignment: CDR1 DFQATT and CDR2 SNEGSKA (reference sequence). The length of the CDR3 is 18 residues. V gave up 0 bases and J gave up 0 bases; unmatched junction bases: 11. The CDR3: CSARDDSGRGESTDTQYF. As DNA, the CDR3 is TGCAGTGCTAGAGATGACAGCGGGAGAGGGGAAAGCACAGATACGCAGTATTTT.

The chain couples TRBV29-1 to TRBJ1-4; D unresolved. The CDR3 spans 13 residues. The V end lost 7 bases, the J end lost 8 bases, and 17 bases lay between the germline ends. Germline V gene data show CDR1 as SQVTM and CDR2 as ANQGSEA. Written as DNA, the CDR3 is TGCAGCGCGGATGGAGTTGAGGGAGAAAAACTGTTTTTT. It encodes CSADGVEGEKLFF.

This clonotype showed up just a few times. The chain couples TRBV6-1 to TRBJ2-5; TRBD2 aligns across 7 bases. V trimming: 8 bases; J trimming: 5 bases; junction bases outside the gene matches: 14. This CDR3 region has 15 residues. The germline V gene encodes CDR1 MNHNS and CDR2 SASEGT. CDR3 loop: CASGVGGGPGETQYF. The CDR3 DNA reads TGTGCCAGCGGCGTGGGGGGAGGGCCAGGGGAGACCCAGTACTTC.

Concerning this clonotype: The junction does not match germline at one end; this may be a read error. The chain links TRBV19 to TRBJ2-6; no clear D gene. This CDR3 is 13 amino acids long. Germline values: CDR1 LNHDA, CDR2 SQIVND (reference sequence). The CDR3 here is CANSVTGANVLTF. CDR3 DNA: TGTGCCAATAGTGTGACTGGGGCCAACGTCCTGACTTTC.